What follows are 8 T cell receptor beta chains derived from one specimen sequenced in a study of cytomegalovirus exposure and HLA in healthy donors. With 60 Vbeta and 13 Jbeta primers, the PCR was carried out. Some clones are missing from TCRdb's copy, which holds only in-frame ones; the method was immunoSEQ multiplex PCR. The sample includes 85,000 to 100,000 clones, 79% seen only once; the top ten take roughly 3.8%. Sequencing input: PBMCs. All receptors come from a woman in her 40s in good health and CMV-seronegative.

V gene TRBV6-1 combines with J gene TRBJ2-1; D perhaps matches TRBD1 (6 bases). CDR3 length: 13 amino acids. Germline-derived CDR1 and CDR2 are MNHNS and SASEGT. V was cut by 0 bases and J by 10 bases, with 10 bases left in between. CDR3 DNA: TGTGCCAGCAGTGAAGCGCATGGGGGCGAGCAGTTCTTC. Protein: CASSEAHGGEQFF.

J is TRBJ2-2 and V is TRBV25-1; D unresolved. The CDR3 has 11 residues. CDR1 MGHDK and CDR2 SYGVNS come from the germline V gene. V dropped 7 bases and J dropped 6 bases, with 6 bases sitting between them. The CDR3 nucleotides read TGTGCCAGCACCGCGCCCGGGGAGCTGTTTTTT. Translation gives CASTAPGELFF.

The rearrangement uses TRBV6-5 and TRBJ2-1; D is undetermined. V was shortened by 4 bases and J by 1 base, with 11 bases between the two germline ends. This CDR3 has 15 amino acids. Germline CDR1 reads MNHEY; CDR2 reads SVGAGI. CDR3 coding DNA: TGTGCCAGCAGTTTCTACAGTGGATCCTACAATGAGCAGTTCTTC. It translates to CASSFYSGSYNEQFF.

Comment on this clone: Other DNA sequences from this sample encode an identical CDR3 as well. CDR3 sequence reads: CAISSGGPNNEQFF. In DNA form, the CDR3 reads TGTGCCATCAGCTCGGGGGGGCCAAACAATGAGCAGTTCTTC. The chain joins TRBV10-3 to TRBJ2-1, with TRBD2 identical over 8 bases. Per germline, CDR1 ENHRY and CDR2 SYGVKD. V lost 6 bases and J lost 5; bases outside the gene matches: 6. This CDR3 contains 14 residues.

J is TRBJ1-3 and V is TRBV9; a possible D gene is TRBD1 (5 bases). Germline V gene lookup returns CDR1 SGDLS and CDR2 YYNGEE. The CDR3 spans 15 residues. V was trimmed by 3 bases and J by 2 bases, leaving 12 bases between them. CDR3 residues: CASSAGGVPGNTIYF. In DNA, the CDR3 is TGTGCCAGCAGCGCCGGGGGGGTGCCTGGAAACACCATATATTTT.

J is TRBJ1-6 and V is TRBV7-2; 10 positions match TRBD1. CDR1 and CDR2 (germline): SGHTA, FQGNSA. This CDR3 comprises 15 residues. Trimming took 5 bases from V and 7 from J; bases not matched to a gene: 5. CDR3 DNA: TGTGCCAGCAGCCTGACGGGACAGGGGAATTCACCCCTCCACTTT. Protein: CASSLTGQGNSPLHF.

J is TRBJ1-5 and V is TRBV28; no firm D call. In germline, CDR1 is MDHEN, CDR2 SYDVKM. This CDR3 is 14 amino acids long. V lost 4 bases and J 2 bases, leaving 9 bases between the germline ends. The CDR3 DNA reads as TGTGCCAGCAGTTCGGGGTTGCGCAATCAGCCCCAGCATTTT. Its protein is CASSSGLRNQPQHF.

The chain is built from TRBV4-1 and TRBJ2-1; 12 nucleotides match TRBD2. The CDR3 runs 19 residues. Losses at the gene ends were 4 bases for V and 7 bases for J; bases not matched to a gene: 17. From germline, CDR1 is MGHRA and CDR2 YSYEKL. CDR3 sequence (DNA): TGCGCCAGCAGCCCTGGGAGGCTAGCGGGGGGGCCGGGAGGAAATGAGCAGTTCTTC. Its protein is CASSPGRLAGGPGGNEQFF.